A single sample gave rise to the 24 T cell receptor beta chains below, sequenced in a study of T cells in Graves' hyperthyroidism and ophthalmopathy (dated 2019 in TCRdb). The library came from multiplex PCR. TCRdb lists the instrument as Illumina HiSeq 2000. The TCR beta CDR3 regions were amplified from RNA transcripts. A first-round RT-PCR of the TCR CDR3 used the HTBI primer set with the Qiagen OneStep RT-PCR kit. TCRdb reprocessing: public reads trimmed at Q25 with fastp, clones called with MiXCR, in-frame beta chains kept. Duplicate CDR3 protein sequences are folded into a single record with the most common DNA and genes. Present in this sample are about 290,000 distinct CDR3 sequences, 12% to 15% of which were seen just once. 7% to 9% of the sample is held by the ten biggest clonotypes. Sequencing used blood. These receptors were obtained from a woman aged 40 to 50 with Graves' hyperthyroidism.

This clonotype was observed a few times. The rearrangement uses TRBV12-3 or TRBV12-4 and TRBJ2-3; D perhaps matches TRBD2 (5 bases). Trimming took off 6 bases at V and 6 bases at J, with 19 bases between the two ends. CDR3 length: 15 residues. The CDR3 bases are TGTGCCAGCAGAAGGGATAGCGTCCCTGGGGATACGCAGTATTTT. Protein product: CASRRDSVPGDTQYF.

This clonotype occurred a few times. A clone one base away is much larger, so this may be a read error. This rearrangement joins TRBV4-1 to TRBJ2-1, with 11 bases aligning to TRBD2. The end of the DNA fits TRBJ2-7 better, so the J call may be wrong. CDR1 is MGHRA and CDR2 is YSYEKL in the germline V gene. CDR3 length: 15 amino acids. The CDR3 DNA sequence: TGCGCCAGCTCCCTCCGACTAGCGGGATACAATGAGCAGTACTTC. It codes for CASSLRLAGYNEQYF.

This chain connects TRBV28 to TRBJ1-6, with a weak D call TRBD1 (5 bases). This CDR3 spans 16 amino acids. V dropped 6 bases and J dropped 7 bases, with 19 bases sitting between them. Per the germline V gene, CDR1 is MDHEN and CDR2 is SYDVKM. The CDR3, as DNA: TGTGCCAGCAGCTTAGCGGGCAGGGAACCAAATTCACCCCTCCACTTT. This sequence encodes CASSLAGREPNSPLHF.

This clonotype was counted many times. This chain links TRBV27 with TRBJ1-1; no reliable D call. CDR1 is MNHEY and CDR2 is SMNVEV in the germline V gene (reference sequence). The V end lost 8 bases, the J end lost 1 base, and 20 bases lay between the germline ends. The CDR3 has 16 amino acids. CDR3 sequence: CASSMGLSERNTEAFF. CDR3 sequence (DNA): TGTGCCAGCTCCATGGGCCTCAGCGAAAGGAACACTGAAGCTTTCTTT.

The rearrangement links TRBV28 to TRBJ2-7, with 14 bases lining up with TRBD2. CDR1 MDHEN and CDR2 SYDVKM come from the germline V gene. This CDR3 comprises 19 residues. With 7 bases clipped from V and 2 bases from J, the junction kept 16 bases outside the gene matches. CDR3 nucleotide sequence: TGTGCCAGCAAGGTAGGATTGCGGGGGACTAGCGGGAGCCCCTACGAGCAGTACTTC. The encoded protein is CASKVGLRGTSGSPYEQYF.

The table lists this clonotype with many counts. V and J are TRBV3-1 and TRBJ1-2; 8 bases map to TRBD1. The CDR3 is 16 residues long. Germline trimming cut 1 base from V and 3 bases from J; bases unmatched to any gene: 7. Germline loops: CDR1 LGHDT, CDR2 YNNKEL (reference sequence). The CDR3 region is CASSQARQGYHYGYTF. CDR3 nucleotides: TGTGCCAGCAGCCAAGCGCGACAGGGGTATCACTATGGCTACACCTTC.

This clonotype has only one observation. V usage is TRBV20-1 and J usage is TRBJ1-1, with D perhaps TRBD1 (5 bases). CDR3 size: 13 residues. Trimming removed 7 bases from V and 1 base from J, with 13 bases in between. CDR1 and CDR2 (germline): DFQATT, SNEGSKA (reference sequence). For the CDR3, the DNA is TGCAGTGGCCCGCTCGACAGGAACACTGAAGCTTTCTTT. Encoded protein: CSGPLDRNTEAFF.

The chain recombines TRBV20-1 with TRBJ2-1; TRBD2 is a possible D gene (6 bases). Per the germline V gene, CDR1 is DFQATT and CDR2 is SNEGSKA (reference sequence). V was shortened by 0 bases and J by 5 bases, with 14 bases between the two germline ends. This CDR3 has 15 amino acids. Here the CDR3 reads CSARDEAGSDNEQFF. The CDR3 nucleotides are TGCAGTGCTAGAGATGAGGCGGGGTCTGACAATGAGCAGTTCTTC.

This clonotype showed up many times. The chain employs TRBV7-2 and TRBJ1-4; perhaps TRBD1 as D (6 bases). V was shortened by 3 bases and J by 4 bases, with 12 bases between the two germline ends. The CDR3 sequence is 15 residues long. CDR1 is SGHTA and CDR2 is FQGNSA in the germline V gene. CDR3 nucleotide sequence: TGTGCCAGCAGCTTGCAGGGGTCCATTAATGAAAAACTGTTTTTT. Protein: CASSLQGSINEKLFF. The full variable domain, with the rest looked up from reference TRBV7-2 and TRBJ1-4, is GAGVSQSPSNKVTEKGKDVELRCDPISGHTALYWYRQSLGQGLEFLIYFQGNSAPDKSGLPSDRFSAERTGGSVSTLTIQRTQQEDSAVYLCASSLQGSINEKLFFGSGTQLSVL.

The chain combines TRBV20-1 with TRBJ1-5; no reliable D call. There are 15 residues in the CDR3. Germline V gives CDR1 DFQATT, CDR2 SNEGSKA (reference sequence). The ends were cut back, 4 bases at V and 7 bases at J, with 20 bases in the middle. This chain's CDR3 is CSAISRGVGAQPQHF. The CDR3 nucleotides read TGCAGTGCTATATCGCGAGGTGTTGGCGCGCAGCCCCAGCATTTT.

This clonotype was seen ten or more times. This sequence joins TRBV7-3 and TRBJ2-1, with 9 bases fitting TRBD2. Germline lookup yields CDR1 SGHTA and CDR2 FQGTGA. V lost 4 bases, J lost 8 bases, and 12 bases stayed unmatched. CDR3 length: 16 amino acids. CDR3 amino acids: CASSSLLIAGEHEQFF. CDR3 nucleotides: TGTGCCAGCAGCTCCCTCTTGATAGCGGGAGAGCATGAGCAGTTCTTC.

This clonotype was detected a few times. J is TRBJ1-4 and V is TRBV5-5, with 10 nucleotides matching TRBD1. The germline V gene encodes CDR1 SGHKS and CDR2 YYEKEE (reference sequence). CDR3 size: 14 residues. The trim removed 6 bases at V and 15 bases at J, leaving 14 bases unmatched. This CDR3 is CASNAGTGVSAVFF. In nucleotides, the CDR3 is TGTGCCAGCAACGCCGGGACAGGGGTCTCCGCGGTGTTTTTT.

In its sample, this clonotype was seen many times. CDR3 in DNA: TGTGCCAGCAGCTTGGGCCCGGAGCAGTACTTC. Its protein product is CASSLGPEQYF. The chain is built from TRBV5-5 and TRBJ2-7; the D is unclear. Trimming left V 0 bases short and J 7 bases short, with 5 bases between. CDR1 and CDR2 (germline): SGHKS, YYEKEE (reference sequence). The CDR3 sequence is 11 residues long.

This clonotype was detected ten times or more. The chain has TRBV14 and TRBJ1-4, with 9 nucleotides matching TRBD1. J lost 7 bases, V lost 0 bases, and 0 bases had no gene match. The germline gives CDR1 SGHDN, CDR2 FVKESK. CDR3 length: 14 residues. CDR3 amino acids: CASSQETGGEKLFF. The CDR3 region has the DNA TGTGCCAGCAGCCAAGAGACAGGGGGTGAAAAACTGTTTTTT.

The V call is TRBV4-1, the J call TRBJ1-4; the D gene is possibly TRBD1 (5 bases). The CDR3 covers 13 residues. Germline V gene sequence: CDR1 MGHRA, CDR2 YSYEKL. Trimming stripped 3 bases from V and 10 bases from J, with 12 bases between. The CDR3 is CASSHPGSGKLFF. CDR3 in DNA: TGCGCCAGCAGCCACCCAGGGAGTGGAAAACTGTTTTTT.

In this sample, this clonotype turned up many times. This chain joins TRBV20-1 and TRBJ2-1; 8 bases match TRBD2. The J segment lost 5 bases and the V segment lost 1 base, leaving 10 bases of the junction unmatched. Germline CDR1 is DFQATT and CDR2 is SNEGSKA (reference sequence). The CDR3 is 16 residues long. CDR3 sequence reads: CSARVWASGSHNEQFF. In DNA, the CDR3 is TGCAGTGCTAGAGTATGGGCCAGCGGGAGCCACAATGAGCAGTTCTTC.

This clonotype was seen ten or more times. This chain uses TRBV6-5 with TRBJ2-5; 12 positions agree with TRBD2. The CDR3 is made up of 17 amino acids. CDR1 is MNHEY, CDR2 SVGAGI, per germline. Losses at the gene ends were 0 bases for V and 6 bases for J; bases not matched to a gene: 8. CDR3 amino acids: CASSYSSPSGRAKTQYF. CDR3 bases: TGTGCCAGCAGTTACTCGTCTCCTAGCGGGAGGGCAAAGACCCAGTACTTC.

The V call is TRBV4-1, the J call TRBJ2-1; possibly TRBD1 for D (5 bases). CDR1 MGHRA and CDR2 YSYEKL come from the germline V gene. This CDR3 contains 12 residues. The ends were cut back, 5 bases at V and 4 bases at J, with 6 bases in the middle. The CDR3 DNA is TGCGCCAGCAGCGCAGGGTACAATGAGCAGTTCTTC. This gives the protein CASSAGYNEQFF.

The sample holds many counts of this clonotype. CDR3 sequence: CSAREMSVETQYF. The CDR3 DNA reads as TGCAGTGCTAGGGAGATGAGCGTAGAGACCCAGTACTTC. This chain uses TRBV20-1 with TRBJ2-5, with D unresolved. The CDR3 length is 13 residues. Germline V CDR1 and CDR2: DFQATT, SNEGSKA (reference sequence). Between the trimmed V and J ends, which lost 3 bases and 4 bases, there was a span of 12 bases.

This clonotype appeared a single time. The chain employs TRBV19 and TRBJ1-5; 12 bases fit TRBD1. From germline, CDR1 is LNHDA and CDR2 SQIVND (reference sequence). V shed 7 bases, J shed 4 bases, and the junction held 11 bases outside the gene matches. The CDR3 is 17 amino acids. CDR3 sequence (DNA): TGTGCCAGTACCCCCCCGGGGACAGGGGGCGGAAATCAGCCCCAGCATTTT. Translated, it gives CASTPPGTGGGNQPQHF.

This clonotype was detected ten times or more. V usage is TRBV6-1 and J usage is TRBJ1-5; unclear D gene. The V end lost 4 bases, the J end lost 10 bases, and 17 bases lay between the germline ends. CDR1 and CDR2 from the germline V gene are MNHNS and SASEGT. The CDR3 length is 14 residues. For the CDR3, the DNA is TGTGCCAGCAGTGTCACAGAGACTCCACACCCCCAGCATTTT. This gives the protein CASSVTETPHPQHF.

This clonotype was seen ten or more times. The chain recombines TRBV28 with TRBJ2-7; 7 nucleotides line up with TRBD1. V was pared by 5 bases and J by 9 bases, with 7 bases of the junction left unmatched. This CDR3 contains 12 residues. Germline-derived CDR1 and CDR2 are MDHEN and SYDVKM. The CDR3 here is CASSIGTDVQYF. The CDR3 DNA reads TGTGCCAGCAGTATCGGGACAGATGTGCAGTACTTC.

This clonotype was seen repeatedly, ten times or more. This sequence joins TRBV2 and TRBJ1-6; no reliable D call. This CDR3 is 16 amino acids long. The germline CDR1 and CDR2 sequences are SNHLY and FYNNEI. V shed 9 bases and J shed 10 bases, with 25 bases lying between them. The CDR3 here is CASAAGLPRVGSPLHF. The CDR3 DNA follows: TGTGCCAGTGCAGCAGGACTCCCTCGTGTAGGATCACCCCTCCACTTT.

The gene calls are TRBV5-6 and TRBJ2-5, with 9 positions matching TRBD1. Trimming cost V 2 bases and J 6 bases; bases outside gene matches: 5. Germline V CDR1 and CDR2: SGHDT, YYEEEE. This CDR3 is 14 amino acids long. CDR3 amino acids: CASSFTGGAKTQYF. CDR3 nucleotides: TGTGCCAGCAGCTTCACAGGGGGCGCAAAGACCCAGTACTTC.